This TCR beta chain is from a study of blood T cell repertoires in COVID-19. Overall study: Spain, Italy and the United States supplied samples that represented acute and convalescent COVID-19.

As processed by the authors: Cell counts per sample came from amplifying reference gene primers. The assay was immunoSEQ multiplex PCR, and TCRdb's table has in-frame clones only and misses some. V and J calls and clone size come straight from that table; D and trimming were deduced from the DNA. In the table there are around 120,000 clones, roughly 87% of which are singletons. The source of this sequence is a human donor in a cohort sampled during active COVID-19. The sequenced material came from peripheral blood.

The CDR3 DNA is TGTGCCAGCAGCCAAGTCCGGCAGCGGGGGAGCTCTGGGGCCAACGTCCTGACTTTC. As protein: CASSQVRQRGSSGANVLTF. The rearrangement uses TRBV3-1 (or the pseudogene TRBV3-2) and TRBJ2-6; 8 positions match TRBD2. From germline, CDR1 is LGHDT and CDR2 YNNKEL (reference sequence). CDR3 length: 19 residues. V was clipped by 1 base and J by 0 bases; unmatched bases: 8.